This TCR beta chain was sequenced for a study of blood T cell repertoires in COVID-19. Study-wide context: The United States, Italy and Spain supplied acute and convalescent COVID-19 samples. In each case, the material was cDNA or gDNA derived from T cells, B-cell-depleted T cells, or PBMCs.

Cohorts were assigned according to the clinical history that participants reported. The CDR3 runs to 14 residues. Germline CDR1 reads MDHEN; CDR2 reads SYDVKM. After removal of 5 bases from V and 5 bases from J, the junction contained 8 bases not matched to a gene. Using immunoSEQ multiplex PCR, the repertoire was profiled, and TCRdb retains in-frame clones only, with some absent. The sample lists about 400,000 clones, roughly 85% occurring once. The sequenced sample consisted of PBMCs or T cells enriched from blood (not recorded which). The receptor was derived from a woman younger than 30 with acute COVID-19. The chain employs TRBV28 and TRBJ1-2; 7 bases agree with TRBD1. Written as DNA, the CDR3 is TGTGCCAGCAGTCGTCCGGGACAGAGTTATGGCTACACCTTC. Translating it yields CASSRPGQSYGYTF.